A selection of T cell receptor beta chains follows, all from one sample in a study of cytomegalovirus exposure and HLA in healthy donors. The protocol was immunoSEQ multiplex PCR, while the TCRdb copy is restricted to in-frame clones and leaves out a portion. This sample has 55,000 to 70,000 clones, with 91% found just once. The sequencing sample was made of PBMCs. The receptor source for this set is a man between 18 and 29 years old in good health and CMV-seronegative. The CDR3 runs from the conserved cysteine through the conserved F or W. Each record gives: D gene, J gene, V gene, clone size, CDR3 protein, CDR3 DNA. D genes are given only for firm matches. The listing skips clone size in some rows; elsewhere it reads once, few, many or a size class.

- | TRBJ2-5 | TRBV2 | - | CASSDSSYQETQYF | TGTGCCAGCAGTGATTCCTCCTACCAAGAGACCCAGTACTTC
TRBD1 | TRBJ2-7 | TRBV27 | - | CASRGTDYYEQYF | TGTGCCAGCAGGGGGACAGACTACTACGAGCAGTACTTC
TRBD1 | TRBJ1-2 | TRBV4-3 | - | CASSRTGSGYTF | TGCGCCAGCAGCAGGACAGGGAGTGGCTACACCTTC
- | TRBJ2-3 | TRBV6-1 | - | CASSEALQGPDTQYF | TGTGCCAGCAGTGAAGCGCTCCAGGGGCCAGATACGCAGTATTTT
- | TRBJ2-7 | TRBV29-1 | - | CSVGGSSYEQYF | TGCAGCGTTGGCGGCAGTTCCTACGAGCAGTACTTC
TRBD1 | TRBJ2-7 | TRBV5-1 | - | CASSPTGGDSYEQYF | TGCGCCAGCAGCCCGACAGGGGGCGACTCCTACGAGCAGTACTTC
TRBD2 | TRBJ2-1 | TRBV19 | - | CASSRGLADEQFF | TGTGCCAGTAGCCGAGGACTAGCCGATGAGCAGTTCTTC
TRBD2 | TRBJ2-1 | TRBV5-4 | - | CASSYGTSGSGEQFF | TGTGCCAGCAGCTACGGGACTAGCGGGAGTGGTGAGCAGTTCTTC
- | TRBJ2-7 | TRBV28 | - | CASSRGGSGEQYF | TGTGCCAGCAGTCGCGGAGGGAGCGGGGAGCAGTACTTC
TRBD1 | TRBJ1-5 | TRBV30 | once | CAWTVDRGNQPQHF | TGTGCCTGGACTGTAGACAGGGGCAATCAGCCCCAGCATTTT
- | TRBJ1-2 | TRBV28 | - | CASSPPVLPYGYTF | TGTGCCAGCAGTCCTCCCGTCCTCCCCTATGGCTACACCTTC
- | TRBJ2-2 | TRBV7-3 | - | CASSLDSGELFF | TGTGCCAGCAGCTTAGACAGCGGGGAGCTGTTTTTT
- | TRBJ1-3 | TRBV9 | - | CASSVGSFSGNTIYF | TGTGCCAGCAGCGTAGGTTCTTTCTCTGGAAACACCATATATTTT
- | TRBJ2-1 | TRBV5-1 | few | CASSPDGSSYNEQFF | TGCGCCAGCAGCCCGGACGGGAGCTCCTACAATGAGCAGTTCTTC
- | TRBJ1-1 | TRBV28 | - | CASSRMRQLVTEAFF | TGTGCCAGCAGTCGGATGAGGCAGCTAGTGACTGAAGCTTTCTTT
TRBD2 | TRBJ2-3 | TRBV28 | - | CASSFVGLALLTDTQYF | TGTGCCAGCAGTTTTGTGGGACTAGCGCTACTCACAGATACGCAGTATTTT
- | TRBJ2-7 | TRBV28 | - | CASSPVERASSEQYF | TGTGCCAGCAGCCCCGTGGAGCGGGCTTCCAGCGAGCAGTACTTC
TRBD1 | TRBJ2-2 | TRBV30 | - | CAWGTGNTGELFF | TGTGCCTGGGGGACAGGGAACACCGGGGAGCTGTTTTTT
- | TRBJ2-7 | TRBV25-1 | once | CASSDSRAYEQYF | TGTGCCAGCAGTGATAGTAGAGCCTACGAGCAGTACTTC
TRBD1 | TRBJ1-2 | TRBV5-4 | - | CASSLPGQVGYGYTF | TGTGCCAGCAGCTTACCGGGACAGGTCGGCTATGGCTACACCTTC
TRBD1 | TRBJ1-4 | TRBV29-1 | - | CSVGDSGKLFF | TGCAGCGTTGGGGACAGCGGAAAACTGTTTTTT
TRBD1 | TRBJ1-1 | TRBV29-1 | - | CSVKLRQGPETEAFF | TGCAGCGTTAAACTCCGACAGGGCCCGGAGACTGAAGCTTTCTTT
TRBD1 | TRBJ2-7 | TRBV29-1 | - | CSVEDHRGFSYEQYF | TGCAGCGTTGAAGATCACAGGGGCTTCTCCTACGAGCAGTACTTC
- | TRBJ2-3 | TRBV6-6 | - | CASYMPGVPPDTQYF | TGTGCCAGCTATATGCCGGGAGTTCCTCCCGATACGCAGTATTTT
TRBD2 | TRBJ2-7 | TRBV7-2 | - | CASSPGLAGGPSYEQYF | TGTGCCAGCAGCCCGGGACTAGCGGGAGGGCCGTCCTACGAGCAGTACTTC
TRBD1 | TRBJ2-7 | TRBV29-1 | - | CSVQPTGGRAEQYF | TGCAGCGTCCAACCGACAGGGGGCCGAGCCGAGCAGTACTTC
- | TRBJ2-7 | TRBV19 | once | CASSGVQGYEQYF | TGTGCCAGTAGCGGCGTACAGGGCTACGAGCAGTACTTC
TRBD2 | TRBJ2-1 | TRBV7-2 | - | CASSLVVTSNNEQFF | TGTGCCAGCAGCTTAGTGGTGACTAGCAACAATGAGCAGTTCTTC
- | TRBJ2-3 | TRBV11-3 | - | CASSQLLQASTDTQYF | TGTGCCAGCAGCCAACTATTACAGGCATCAACAGATACGCAGTATTTT
- | TRBJ2-1 | TRBV11-1 | - | CASSLPRNEQFF | TGTGCCAGCAGCTTACCGAGGAATGAGCAGTTCTTC
TRBD1 | TRBJ2-3 | TRBV28 | - | CASSFRTGITDTQYF | TGTGCCAGCAGTTTCCGGACAGGGATCACAGATACGCAGTATTTT
TRBD2 | TRBJ2-5 | TRBV29-1 | - | CSVYGTTETQYF | TGCAGCGTGTACGGGACTACCGAGACCCAGTACTTC
- | TRBJ1-5 | TRBV7-2 | - | CASSPSSGSNQPQHF | TGTGCCAGCAGCCCTAGTTCAGGGAGCAATCAGCCCCAGCATTTT
- | TRBJ2-3 | TRBV6-1 | - | CASRPGWGTDTQYF | TGTGCCAGCAGGCCGGGATGGGGCACAGATACGCAGTATTTT
- | TRBJ1-1 | TRBV29-1 | - | CSVMDFLRQAFF | TGCAGCGTTATGGACTTCCTACGTCAAGCTTTCTTT
TRBD2 | TRBJ2-1 | TRBV7-3 | once | CASSLEDLAGEGEQFF | TGTGCCAGCAGCTTAGAGGACCTAGCGGGAGAGGGTGAGCAGTTCTTC
TRBD1 | TRBJ1-4 | TRBV30 | - | CAWDSGTGDEKLFF | TGTGCCTGGGATTCCGGGACAGGGGATGAAAAACTGTTTTTT
TRBD2 | TRBJ2-7 | TRBV29-1 | - | CSVSQGTSSYEQYF | TGCAGCGTTTCCCAAGGGACTAGCTCCTACGAGCAGTACTTC
TRBD2 | TRBJ2-7 | TRBV7-2 | once | CASRASGNSYEQYF | TGTGCCAGCAGGGCTAGCGGGAACTCCTACGAGCAGTACTTC
- | TRBJ2-2 | TRBV5-1 | - | CASSPRSFENTGELFF | TGCGCCAGCAGCCCGCGTAGTTTCGAGAACACCGGGGAGCTGTTTTTT
- | TRBJ2-5 | TRBV4-3 | - | CASSQGVGETQYF | TGCGCCAGCAGCCAAGGTGTCGGAGAGACCCAGTACTTC
TRBD2 | TRBJ2-7 | TRBV4-1 | - | CASSQDPTSGNEQYF | TGCGCCAGCAGCCAAGATCCTACTAGCGGTAACGAGCAGTACTTC
TRBD2 | TRBJ2-3 | TRBV5-4 | - | CASSWGLATDTQYF | TGTGCCAGCAGCTGGGGACTAGCCACAGATACGCAGTATTTT
TRBD1 | TRBJ1-4 | TRBV27 | - | CASSPPGQGKGKLFF | TGTGCCAGCAGTCCCCCGGGACAGGGAAAAGGAAAACTGTTTTTT
- | TRBJ1-2 | TRBV28 | - | CASSLPQDYGYTF | TGTGCCAGCAGTTTACCTCAGGACTATGGCTACACCTTC
TRBD1 | TRBJ1-1 | TRBV7-3 | - | CASSLNRGTEAFF | TGTGCCAGCAGCTTAAACAGGGGAACTGAAGCTTTCTTT
- | TRBJ1-2 | TRBV29-1 | once | CSVEVRTDGYTF | TGCAGCGTTGAGGTCCGGACAGATGGCTACACCTTC
TRBD1 | TRBJ2-7 | TRBV27 | - | CASSFGQGSYEQYF | TGTGCCAGCAGTTTCGGACAGGGCTCCTACGAGCAGTACTTC
- | TRBJ2-7 | TRBV5-6 | - | CASSALRTSYEQYF | TGTGCCAGCAGCGCCCTGCGGACTTCATACGAGCAGTACTTC
- | TRBJ1-1 | TRBV5-1 | - | CASSLVQGTEAFF | TGCGCCAGCAGCTTGGTGCAGGGGACTGAAGCTTTCTTT
TRBD1 | TRBJ2-3 | TRBV5-1 | - | CASSLQGAEDTQYF | TGCGCCAGCAGCTTACAGGGGGCAGAAGATACGCAGTATTTT
TRBD1 | TRBJ1-5 | TRBV6-5 | - | CASSHATGGDQPQHF | TGTGCCAGCAGCCACGCTACAGGGGGGGATCAGCCCCAGCATTTT
- | TRBJ2-3 | TRBV18 | - | CASSPYETNTDTQYF | TGTGCCAGCTCACCATACGAGACTAACACAGATACGCAGTATTTT